A selection of T cell receptor beta chains follows, all from one sample in a study of Graves' ophthalmopathy and Graves' hyperthyroidism. TCRdb re-analysed the multiplex PCR reads in MiXCR, keeping a single row per CDR3 protein. The data contain about 370,000 distinct CDR3 sequences, approximately 20% of them singletons. Specimen: peripheral blood. Every receptor here comes from a woman aged 18-29 years with Graves' ophthalmopathy. CDR3s include the opening cysteine and the closing phenylalanine or tryptophan. The D gene is left open where the match is weak. Size is omitted from some rows. Given values are once, few, many or a class for expanded clones.

>many|TRBJ1-1|TRBV6-2/TRBV6-3|NA
CASSYIAGKGTEAFF
TGTGCCAGCAGTTATATCGCTGGGAAAGGCACTGAAGCTTTCTTT
>NA|TRBJ1-6|TRBV20-1|NA
CSARRGVNSPLHF
TGCAGTGCTAGGAGGGGCGTGAATTCACCCCTCCACTTT
>many|TRBJ2-7|TRBV5-6|NA
CASSLNRGEQYF
TGTGCCAGCAGCTTAAATAGGGGCGAGCAGTACTTC
>many|TRBJ2-5|TRBV7-2|TRBD2
CASSPVTSGARETQYF
TGTGCCAGCAGCCCCGTGACTAGCGGAGCCCGGGAGACCCAGTACTTC
>many|TRBJ1-3|TRBV20-1|NA
CSARGNHRGAGNTIYF
TGCAGTGCTAGAGGGAACCACCGCGGGGCTGGAAACACCATATATTTT
>many|TRBJ2-7|TRBV6-5|NA
CASSYLPGVSSYEQYF
TGTGCCAGCAGTTACTTACCGGGAGTGTCCTCCTACGAGCAGTACTTC
>few|TRBJ1-3|TRBV4-2|TRBD1
CASSQDGGTGTGNTIYF
TGTGCCAGCAGCCAAGATGGCGGGACAGGGACTGGAAACACCATATATTTT
>many|TRBJ2-3|TRBV7-2|TRBD1
CASSTRQGPDTQYF
TGTGCCAGCAGCACCCGACAGGGCCCAGATACGCAGTATTTT
>once|TRBJ1-1|TRBV7-9|NA
CASSLAYTGNTEAFF
TGTGCCAGCAGCTTAGCATACACAGGGAACACTGAAGCTTTCTTT
>many|TRBJ1-1|TRBV20-1|NA
CSAYPGNPLNTEAFF
TGCAGTGCTTATCCAGGAAATCCTTTGAACACTGAAGCTTTCTTT
>many|TRBJ2-7|TRBV11-3|TRBD2
CASSLRLGEGGPSYEQYF
TGTGCCAGCAGCTTACGACTGGGTGAGGGAGGGCCGTCCTACGAGCAGTACTTC
>few|TRBJ2-6|TRBV7-9|NA
CASSHDLTGNVLTF
TGTGCCAGCAGTCATGATCTGACGGGCAACGTCCTGACTTTC
>many|TRBJ1-1|TRBV7-9|NA
CASAPYLMNTEAFF
TGTGCCAGCGCTCCCTACTTAATGAACACTGAAGCTTTCTTT
>many|TRBJ2-7|TRBV7-8|NA
CASSLVEGLHRGSYEQYF
TGTGCCAGCAGCTTAGTAGAGGGGTTACACCGAGGGAGCTACGAGCAGTACTTC
>NA|TRBJ1-2|TRBV5-1|NA
CASSLGTRTTNGYTF
TGCGCCAGCAGCTTGGGCACCAGGACGACCAATGGCTACACCTTC
>many|TRBJ2-5|TRBV20-1|NA
CSAAGGQETQYF
TGCAGTGCGGCCGGGGGACAAGAGACCCAGTACTTC
>many|TRBJ1-5|TRBV5-8|NA
CASSLAVGSNQPQHF
TGTGCCAGCAGCTTGGCCGTGGGGAGCAATCAGCCCCAGCATTTT
>many|TRBJ2-4|TRBV6-1|NA
CATLGPAKNIQYF
TGTGCCACCTTAGGGCCAGCCAAAAACATTCAGTACTTC
>many|TRBJ1-3|TRBV11-3|NA
CASSYSPRLHSGNTIYF
TGTGCCAGCAGCTACTCACCCAGACTGCACTCTGGAAACACCATATATTTT
>many|TRBJ2-5|TRBV6-1|TRBD2
CASSGTSSTQYF
TGTGCCAGCAGCGGGACTAGTTCTACCCAGTACTTC
>many|TRBJ2-7|TRBV7-2|NA
CASSPYGVAVPYEQYF
TGTGCCAGCAGCCCCTACGGCGTAGCGGTGCCCTACGAGCAGTACTTC
>many|TRBJ2-2|TRBV6-5|NA
CASSYSGLGGSGELFF
TGTGCCAGCAGTTACTCGGGTTTGGGGGGCTCCGGGGAGCTGTTTTTT
>NA|TRBJ1-6|TRBV27|NA
CASSLDSFWDSPLHF
TGTGCCAGCAGTCTCGACAGTTTTTGGGATTCACCCCTCCACTTT
>NA|TRBJ1-2|TRBV5-1|NA
CASSWGTANGGYTF
TGCGCCAGCAGCTGGGGGACCGCGAACGGAGGCTACACCTTC
>many|TRBJ2-5|TRBV11-2|TRBD2
CASSLDVRAGVLRETQYF
TGTGCCAGCAGCTTAGATGTAAGGGCGGGAGTGCTCCGGGAGACCCAGTACTTC
>many|TRBJ1-1|TRBV27|NA
CASRPSQNTEAFF
TGTGCCAGCAGACCTTCTCAGAACACTGAAGCTTTCTTT
>NA|TRBJ2-2|TRBV20-1|NA
CSARVTGELFF
TGCAGTGCCCGGGTCACCGGGGAGCTGTTTTTT
>many|TRBJ1-5|TRBV20-1|NA
CSARSRALNGTNQPQHF
TGCAGTGCTAGATCCCGGGCCTTGAATGGGACTAATCAGCCCCAGCATTTT
>many|TRBJ2-5|TRBV27|NA
CASSLSARPWETQYF
TGTGCCAGCAGTTTAAGTGCTAGACCATGGGAGACCCAGTACTTC
>many|TRBJ1-5|TRBV28|TRBD1
CASSPQDRALQPQHF
TGTGCCAGCAGCCCACAGGACAGGGCCCTACAGCCCCAGCATTTT
>many|TRBJ1-2|TRBV15|NA
CATSPLGGTYGYTF
TGTGCCACCAGCCCCCTGGGGGGGACATATGGCTACACCTTC
>NA|TRBJ1-1|TRBV12-3/TRBV12-4|NA
CASIRGGTGRTSEAFF
TGTGCCAGCATCAGGGGTGGAACGGGACGGACATCTGAAGCTTTCTTT
>many|TRBJ2-4|TRBV19|NA
CASRGTIEGKNIQYF
TGTGCCAGTAGGGGGACAATCGAGGGCAAAAACATTCAGTACTTC
>NA|TRBJ1-3|TRBV12-3/TRBV12-4|NA
CASSLGGHAGNTIYF
TGTGCCAGCAGTTTAGGGGGCCATGCTGGAAACACCATATATTTT
>NA|TRBJ1-2|TRBV29-1|TRBD1
CSVADDRVGYGYTF
TGCAGCGTAGCAGACGACAGGGTAGGCTATGGCTACACCTTC
>many|TRBJ1-1|TRBV7-9|NA
CASSLEPGVGTEAFF
TGTGCCAGCAGCTTAGAGCCAGGCGTCGGCACTGAAGCTTTCTTT
>NA|TRBJ2-2|TRBV27|TRBD1
CASRPGQGYIGELFF
TGTGCCAGCAGGCCGGGACAGGGGTACATCGGGGAGCTGTTTTTT
>many|TRBJ1-2|TRBV5-1|NA
CASRLGQGLEGYTF
TGCGCCAGCAGATTAGGTCAGGGGTTGGAGGGCTACACCTTC
>many|TRBJ2-2|TRBV6-5|NA
CASSYMQNTGELFF
TGTGCCAGCAGTTACATGCAGAACACCGGGGAGCTGTTTTTT
>many|TRBJ1-1|TRBV19|NA
CASSHRRMGTEAFF
TGTGCCAGTAGTCATAGGCGGATGGGGACTGAAGCTTTCTTT
>many|TRBJ1-1|TRBV5-1|NA
CASRREGNTEAFF
TGCGCCAGCAGGAGGGAGGGGAACACTGAAGCTTTCTTT
>many|TRBJ1-5|TRBV20-1|NA
CSARSGVNQPQHF
TGCAGTGCTAGAAGTGGGGTAAATCAGCCCCAGCATTTT
>NA|TRBJ1-1|TRBV2|NA
CASSDPGVLNTEAFF
TGTGCCAGCAGTGATCCTGGCGTTCTGAACACTGAAGCTTTCTTT
>many|TRBJ2-3|TRBV9|TRBD2
CASSSTGTSALDTQYF
TGTGCCAGCAGTTCTACCGGGACTAGCGCCTTAGATACGCAGTATTTT
>NA|TRBJ1-2|TRBV6-1|NA
CASSPRSPGAGYTF
TGTGCCAGCAGCCCCCGGTCCCCAGGGGCTGGCTACACCTTC
>many|TRBJ2-7|TRBV4-2|NA
CASSQDNGQGWPEQYF
TGTGCCAGCAGCCAAGATAACGGGCAGGGGTGGCCCGAGCAGTACTTC
>NA|TRBJ2-5|TRBV4-1|NA
CASSPRGRGGETQYF
TGCGCCAGCAGCCCCCGGGGCCGAGGGGGAGAGACCCAGTACTTC
>many|TRBJ2-2|TRBV3-1|NA
CASSPSMGLLNTGELFF
TGTGCCAGCAGCCCCTCAATGGGACTCCTGAACACCGGGGAGCTGTTTTTT
>few|TRBJ2-5|TRBV24-1|NA
CATSHRVRETQYF
TGTGCCACCAGCCACAGGGTTCGCGAGACCCAGTACTTC
>NA|TRBJ1-5|TRBV19|NA
CASSMGALADQPQHF
TGTGCCAGTAGTATGGGGGCCTTAGCGGATCAGCCCCAGCATTTT